This passage covers 11 T cell receptor beta chains from one sample sequenced in a study of CD8+CD57+ T cells in acquired aplastic anemia. TCR beta VDJ and CDR3 profiles were obtained from a genomic DNA template. TCRdb redid the calling of the reads with MiXCR, one entry per CDR3 protein. The table includes 68,000 or so distinct CDR3 sequences, under 65% detected once. Sequenced material: sorted CD4+, CD8+, or CD8+CD57+ T cells (not recorded which) from PBMCs. Receptors originate from a human donor in good health, serving as a control.

This clonotype showed up just once. A much larger clone is a single base away; this may be a read error. The genes are TRBV2 and TRBJ2-2, with 12 bases fitting TRBD1. Per the germline V gene, CDR1 is SNHLY and CDR2 is FYNNEI. This CDR3 is 17 amino acids long. Trimming at V came to 1 base and at J to 7 bases, leaving 7 bases not matched to a gene. For the CDR3, the DNA is TGTGCCAGCAGTGAAGTCCCCGGGACAGGGGGCATCGGGGAGCTGTTTTTT. Its protein is CASSEVPGTGGIGELFF.

This clonotype was detected ten times or more. The CDR3, as DNA: TGTGCCAGCAGTTACTCGCAGGGCACAGATACGCAGTATTTT. This sequence encodes CASSYSQGTDTQYF. V and J are TRBV6-5 and TRBJ2-3; D remains ambiguous. The CDR3 loop spans 14 amino acids. The germline CDR1 and CDR2 sequences are MNHEY and SVGAGI. The ends were cut back, 0 bases at V and 1 base at J, with 5 bases in the middle.

This clonotype was seen just once. This rearrangement joins TRBV11-1 to TRBJ2-7; 9 bases are shared with TRBD2. The V gene end was trimmed by 1 base and the J gene end by 6 bases; junction bases not matched to a gene: 10. Germline CDR1 is SGHAT and CDR2 is FQDESV (reference sequence). CDR3 length: 16 amino acids. CDR3 region: CASSLGLAGLSSEQYV. The CDR3 coding sequence is TGTGCCAGCAGCTTAGGTCTAGCGGGACTTTCGTCCGAGCAGTACGTC.

This clonotype was counted many times. The V call is TRBV19, the J call TRBJ2-5; the D gene could be TRBD1 or TRBD2 (6 bases each). Looked up from germline, CDR1 is LNHDA and CDR2 is SQIVND (reference sequence). This CDR3 comprises 14 residues. Trimming took off 4 bases at V and 5 bases at J, with 14 bases between the two ends. This CDR3 is CASSSKLGGETQYF. The CDR3 DNA reads TGTGCCAGTAGTAGCAAACTCGGGGGCGAGACCCAGTACTTC.

This clonotype has a single count. The chain combines TRBV19 with TRBJ2-1; a weak D match, TRBD2 (6 bases). This CDR3 is 15 amino acids long. The V end lost 4 bases, the J end lost 4 bases, and 14 bases lay between the germline ends. The germline gives CDR1 LNHDA, CDR2 SQIVND (reference sequence). The CDR3: CASSTTRSLYNEQFF. In DNA, the CDR3 is TGTGCCAGTAGTACGACTAGAAGCCTTTACAATGAGCAGTTCTTC.

This clonotype is categorized as medium-sized. This rearrangement joins TRBV15 to TRBJ2-3; 7 bases line up with TRBD1. V was clipped by 1 base and J by 4 bases; unmatched bases: 2. The CDR3 sequence is 14 residues long. Germline CDR1 is LNHNV and CDR2 is YYDKDF (reference sequence). DNA for the CDR3: TGTGCCACCAGCAGAGGAACAGGGGCAGATACGCAGTATTTT. Its translation is CATSRGTGADTQYF.

The CDR3 DNA reads TGTGCCAGCAGTCGGGACAGGGACAGGGTGAATTCACCCCTCCACTTT. Translation gives CASSRDRDRVNSPLHF. V is TRBV2 and J is TRBJ1-6, with TRBD1 matching 9 bases. The trim removed 5 bases at V and 7 bases at J, leaving 9 bases unmatched. Germline V gene data show CDR1 as SNHLY and CDR2 as FYNNEI. CDR3 length equals 16 residues.

This clonotype was counted many times. V and J are TRBV5-1 and TRBJ2-7; D might be TRBD1 (6 bases). CDR1 SGHRS and CDR2 YFSETQ come from the germline V gene. This CDR3 contains 14 residues. Trimming pared 2 bases from V and 2 bases from J, leaving 11 bases between. The CDR3 DNA sequence: TGCGCCAGCAGCTTAGGACAGATGGCCTACGAGCAGTACTTC. Protein product: CASSLGQMAYEQYF.

The rearrangement uses TRBV2 and TRBJ1-5; TRBD1 aligns across 8 bases. V was clipped by 6 bases and J by 1 base; unmatched bases: 14. The CDR3 consists of 18 residues. CDR1 is SNHLY, CDR2 FYNNEI, per germline. CDR3 amino acids: CASRRRSDRGMSNQPQHF. DNA for the CDR3: TGTGCCAGCAGACGGAGATCCGACAGGGGAATGAGCAATCAGCCCCAGCATTTT.

This chain connects TRBV6-5 to TRBJ1-1; maybe TRBD1 (5 bases). In germline, CDR1 is MNHEY, CDR2 SVGAGI. Trimming took 2 bases from V and 5 from J, leaving 9 bases between them. The CDR3 spans 13 residues. The CDR3 region is CASSYERGTEAFF. CDR3 sequence (DNA): TGTGCCAGCAGTTACGAGCGGGGGACTGAAGCTTTCTTT.

The rearrangement links TRBV7-9 to TRBJ2-7, with TRBD2 matching 9 bases. The J call may be mistaken, given a closer DNA end match to TRBJ2-1. The CDR3 is 14 amino acids. Germline assignment: CDR1 SEHNR and CDR2 FQNEAQ (reference sequence). In DNA, the CDR3 is TGTGCCAGCAGCCGTACGACTAGCGGCAATGAGCAGTTCTTC. This gives the protein CASSRTTSGNEQFF.